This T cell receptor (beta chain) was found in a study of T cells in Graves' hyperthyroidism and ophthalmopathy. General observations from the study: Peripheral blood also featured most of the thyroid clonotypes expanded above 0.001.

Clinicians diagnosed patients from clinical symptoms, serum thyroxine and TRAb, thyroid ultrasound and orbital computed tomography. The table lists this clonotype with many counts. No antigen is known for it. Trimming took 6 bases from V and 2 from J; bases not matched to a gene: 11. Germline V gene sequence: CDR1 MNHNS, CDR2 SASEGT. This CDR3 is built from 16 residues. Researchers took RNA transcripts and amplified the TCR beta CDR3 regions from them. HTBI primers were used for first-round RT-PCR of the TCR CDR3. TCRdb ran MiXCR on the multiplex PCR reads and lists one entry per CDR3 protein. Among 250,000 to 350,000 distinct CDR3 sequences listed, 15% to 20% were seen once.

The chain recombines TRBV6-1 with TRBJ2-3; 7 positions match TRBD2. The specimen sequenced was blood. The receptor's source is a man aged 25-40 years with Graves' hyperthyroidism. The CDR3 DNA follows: TGTGCCAGCAGGCCTACTAGCGCGGAATACACAGATACGCAGTATTTT. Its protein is CASRPTSAEYTDTQYF.